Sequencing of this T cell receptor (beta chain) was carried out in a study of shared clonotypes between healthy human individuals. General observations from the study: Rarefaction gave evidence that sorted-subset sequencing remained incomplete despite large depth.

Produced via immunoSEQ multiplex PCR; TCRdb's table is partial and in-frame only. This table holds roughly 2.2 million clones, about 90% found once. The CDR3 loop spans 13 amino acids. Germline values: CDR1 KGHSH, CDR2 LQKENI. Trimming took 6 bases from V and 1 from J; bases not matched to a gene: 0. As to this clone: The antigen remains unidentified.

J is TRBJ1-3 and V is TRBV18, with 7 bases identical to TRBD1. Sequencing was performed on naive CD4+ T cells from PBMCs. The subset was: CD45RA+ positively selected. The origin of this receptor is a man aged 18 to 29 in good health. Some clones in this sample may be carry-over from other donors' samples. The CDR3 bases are TGTGCCAGCTCGGGACAGTCTGGAAACACCATATATTTT. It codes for CASSGQSGNTIYF.